Listed here are 14 T cell receptor beta chains from one sample, sequenced in a study of long-term antiretroviral therapy in people with HIV. Survey level was the resolution at which the v3.0 immunoSEQ assay ran. Assay: immunoSEQ multiplex PCR; the TCRdb copy retains only in-frame clones and omits some. The sample holds about 27,000 clones, 65% to 85% seen once. This specimen was unsorted PBMCs, taken 0.8 years before starting antiretroviral therapy. These TCRs come from a man between 18 and 35 years old with HIV.

The chain carries TRBV4-3 and TRBJ2-3; TRBD2 aligns across 14 bases. Germline V gene data show CDR1 as LGHNA and CDR2 as YSLEER. The length of the CDR3 is 17 residues. Trimming cost V 0 bases and J 2 bases; bases outside gene matches: 1. The CDR3 loop is CASSQEGLAGVTDTQYF. The CDR3 coding sequence is TGCGCCAGCAGCCAAGAGGGACTAGCGGGGGTCACAGATACGCAGTATTTT.

V is TRBV29-1 and J is TRBJ1-1, with 8 bases lining up with TRBD1. The length of the CDR3 is 14 residues. J gave up 11 bases and V 7 bases, and 18 bases lay outside the gene matches. Germline loops: CDR1 SQVTM, CDR2 ANQGSEA. As DNA, the CDR3 is TGCAGCGCTTCTACCCGGTTGGCAGGGGGCGTGGCTTTCTTT. Encoded protein: CSASTRLAGGVAFF.

This chain connects TRBV7-9 to TRBJ2-1; tentatively, D is TRBD2 (5 bases). Germline-derived CDR1 and CDR2 are SEHNR and FQNEAQ (reference sequence). This CDR3 has 12 amino acids. V was pared by 3 bases and J by 15 bases, with 15 bases between. The CDR3 here is CASSFYNGDRFF. The CDR3 DNA follows: TGTGCCAGCAGCTTTTATAACGGGGATCGGTTCTTC.

This chain connects TRBV9 to TRBJ2-7, with TRBD2 matching over 10 bases. The CDR3 has 16 amino acids. From germline, CDR1 is SGDLS and CDR2 YYNGEE. The ends lost 4 bases at V and 5 bases at J; junction bases unmatched: 12. CDR3 bases: TGTGCCAGCAGCATAGGACTAGCGGTAGGGGCCGACGAGCAGTACTTC. Its protein is CASSIGLAVGADEQYF.

This chain uses TRBV9 with TRBJ2-1, with TRBD1 matching over 8 bases. The CDR3 runs 15 residues. CDR1 is SGDLS and CDR2 is YYNGEE in the germline V gene. The junction had 8 bases not matched to a gene; V was cut back by 3 bases and J by 6 bases. The DNA of the CDR3 is TGTGCCAGCAGCGCCGACAGGGGTGGCGGCAATGAGCAGTTCTTC. Protein product: CASSADRGGGNEQFF.

The gene calls are TRBV20-1 and TRBJ2-2; D is perhaps TRBD1 or TRBD2 (5 bases each). The V gene's germline CDR1 is DFQATT and CDR2 SNEGSKA (reference sequence). The germline V and J ends were trimmed by 5 bases and 6 bases, with 7 bases remaining between them. The CDR3 is 11 amino acids. CDR3 DNA: TGCAGTGCTCTGGGGGCCGGGGAGCTGTTTTTT. Amino acid sequence: CSALGAGELFF.

V gene TRBV28 combines with J gene TRBJ2-7; 7 nucleotides agree with TRBD2. Germline CDR1 and CDR2: MDHEN and SYDVKM. The CDR3 contains 15 residues. V shed 9 bases, J shed 0 bases, and the junction held 11 bases outside the gene matches. The DNA of the CDR3 is TGTGCCAGTGACCCCCTGGGGGGGACCTCCTACGAGCAGTACTTC. Translating it yields CASDPLGGTSYEQYF.

This clone has just one count. The chain employs TRBV6-6 and TRBJ1-1, with D tentatively TRBD1 (5 bases). Germline V gives CDR1 MNHNY, CDR2 SVGAGI (reference sequence). The CDR3 sequence is 11 residues long. The V end lost 10 bases, the J end lost 5 bases, and 11 bases lay between the germline ends. The chain's CDR3 is CATRGDTEAFF. The CDR3 DNA sequence: TGTGCCACGCGAGGGGATACTGAAGCTTTCTTT.

This clone was counted a single time. The rearrangement joins TRBV28 to TRBJ2-7, with 13 bases aligning to TRBD2. CDR1 MDHEN and CDR2 SYDVKM come from the germline V gene. The CDR3 is made up of 21 amino acids. V was pared by 3 bases and J by 7 bases, with 24 bases of the junction left unmatched. CDR3 in amino acids: CASSFGPTLGTSGTSGVEQYF. The CDR3 DNA follows: TGTGCCAGCAGTTTTGGGCCAACCCTGGGGACTAGCGGGACCTCAGGAGTGGAGCAGTACTTC. Filled out from reference TRBV28 and TRBJ2-7, the complete variable domain reads DVKVTQSSRYLVKRTGEKVFLECVQDMDHENMFWYRQDPGLGLRLIYFSYDVKMKEKGDIPEGYSVSREKKERFSLILESASTNQTSMYLCASSFGPTLGTSGTSGVEQYFGPGTRLTVT.

V and J are TRBV5-4 and TRBJ2-7, with TRBD1 matching 8 bases. Germline loops: CDR1 SGHNT, CDR2 YYREEE (reference sequence). The CDR3 extends over 13 amino acids. With 7 bases clipped from V and 2 bases from J, the junction kept 5 bases outside the gene matches. The CDR3 loop is CASSRTGTYEQYF. CDR3 nucleotides: TGTGCCAGCTCGAGGACAGGGACCTACGAGCAGTACTTC.

The chain is built from TRBV4-1 and TRBJ2-5; D remains ambiguous. Trimming left V 2 bases short and J 1 base short, with 8 bases between. The germline V gene encodes CDR1 MGHRA and CDR2 YSYEKL. The length of the CDR3 is 14 residues. Here the CDR3 DNA reads TGCGCCAGCAGCCAAAGTGCGGCCCAAGAGACCCAGTACTTC. Encoded protein: CASSQSAAQETQYF.

The genes are TRBV5-1 and TRBJ2-3, with D possibly matching TRBD2 (6 bases). The germline CDR1 and CDR2 sequences are SGHRS and YFSETQ. Between the trimmed V and J ends, which lost 2 bases and 4 bases, there was a span of 11 bases. This CDR3 region has 14 residues. CDR3 region: CASSFWVAADTQYF. DNA for the CDR3: TGCGCCAGCAGCTTTTGGGTAGCGGCAGATACGCAGTATTTT.

The CDR3 DNA reads as TGCGCCAGCACATTTCGCTCCGGGGTCAACACCGGGGAGCTGTTTTTT. This gives the protein CASTFRSGVNTGELFF. The rearrangement uses TRBV10-2 and TRBJ2-2, with D possibly being TRBD2 (5 bases). CDR3 length: 16 amino acids. Trimming took off 7 bases at V and 2 bases at J, with 17 bases between the two ends. The V gene's germline CDR1 is WSHSY and CDR2 SAAADI.

The CDR3: CASSEGQGGYNEQFF. CDR3 nucleotide sequence: TGTGCCAGCAGTGAGGGACAGGGAGGGTACAATGAGCAGTTCTTC. The chain joins TRBV6-1 to TRBJ2-1; 9 nucleotides match TRBD1. Per the germline V gene, CDR1 is MNHNS and CDR2 is SASEGT. The CDR3 is 15 residues long. Trimming took 3 bases from V and 4 from J; bases not matched to a gene: 4.